Given below is one T cell receptor (beta chain) in context. Its antigen remains unknown. CDR1 is SEHNR and CDR2 is FQNEAQ in the germline V gene (reference sequence). This CDR3 spans 15 amino acids. Trimming at V came to 5 bases and at J to 1 base, leaving 7 bases not matched to a gene. Healthy bone marrow donors made up the cohort. It was with 60 Vbeta and 13 Jbeta primers that the PCR ran. Clones were sequenced by immunoSEQ multiplex PCR, and TCRdb holds only the in-frame ones, with some missing. Counted here are around 230,000 clones, about 80% occurring once; the ten biggest clones make up around 6%. The data are from a study of cytomegalovirus exposure and HLA in healthy donors. Study-level background: Among the roughly 380 donors who were genotyped, roughly 86% fell in the genetic ancestry cluster that is associated with self-reported Caucasian donors. General study results and limits: Presence/absence comparisons presumed near-even sequencing depth among donors.

This receptor was identified in a man in his forties in good health and CMV-seropositive. Sequenced material: PBMCs. The genes are TRBV7-9 and TRBJ1-2; 7 positions agree with TRBD1. In DNA, the CDR3 is TGTGCCAGCAGCAATCTTCGACAGGGTAACTATGGCTACACCTTC. Its translation: CASSNLRQGNYGYTF. Drawing the rest from reference TRBV7-9 and TRBJ1-2, the complete variable domain is DTGVSQNPRHKITKRGQNVTFRCDPISEHNRLYWYRQTLGQGPEFLTYFQNEAQLEKSRLLSDRFSAERPKGSFSTLEIQRTEQGDSAMYLCASSNLRQGNYGYTFGSGTRLTVV.